These 24 T cell receptor beta chains were all obtained from the same sample, sequenced in a study of T cell clones after liver transplantation. This table comes from immunoSEQ multiplex PCR, and its TCRdb copy is limited to in-frame clones, with some not included. Of tens of thousands of clones in the sample, around 84% were seen once. The source material was CD4+ T cells from blood, sampled before liver transplant. Every receptor here comes from a human donor who received a liver transplant.

The count of this clone is one. The genes are TRBV28 and TRBJ2-7; weak D call: TRBD2 (5 bases). Per the germline V gene, CDR1 is MDHEN and CDR2 is SYDVKM. With 7 bases removed from V and 0 bases from J, the gap between germline ends came to 16 bases. CDR3 length: 15 amino acids. DNA of the CDR3: TGTGCCAGCACTAGCCCCAGCCAACCCTCCTACGAGCAGTACTTC. Amino acid sequence: CASTSPSQPSYEQYF.

The chain carries TRBV28 and TRBJ2-3; D not resolved. V lost 5 bases, J lost 1 base, and 10 bases lay in between. Germline-derived CDR1 and CDR2 are MDHEN and SYDVKM. The CDR3 consists of 14 residues. In DNA form, the CDR3 reads TGTGCCAGCAGTACGGGCCATCGCACAGATACGCAGTATTTT. This sequence encodes CASSTGHRTDTQYF. Full variable domain (outside the CDR3, taken from reference TRBV28 and TRBJ2-3): DVKVTQSSRYLVKRTGEKVFLECVQDMDHENMFWYRQDPGLGLRLIYFSYDVKMKEKGDIPEGYSVSREKKERFSLILESASTNQTSMYLCASSTGHRTDTQYFGPGTRLTVL.

The chain uses TRBV5-1 and TRBJ2-3; D perhaps matches TRBD1 (6 bases). The germline CDR1 and CDR2 sequences are SGHRS and YFSETQ. Trimming shortened V by 7 bases and J by 4 bases, and 19 bases separated the two germline ends. The CDR3 has 15 amino acids. The CDR3 is CASGETDRRSDTQYF. For the CDR3, the DNA is TGCGCCAGCGGAGAAACAGACAGGAGGTCAGATACGCAGTATTTT.

As for this clone: In the same sample, other DNA sequences code for this CDR3. The chain has TRBV7-8 and TRBJ2-5; no definite D call. The CDR3 consists of 12 residues. V lost 5 bases and J 0 bases, leaving 4 bases between the germline ends. CDR1 and CDR2 from the germline V gene are SGHVS and FQNEAQ. CDR3 in DNA: TGTGCCAGCAGCCGGGACCAAGAGACCCAGTACTTC. It translates to CASSRDQETQYF.

This chain links TRBV6-5 with TRBJ2-3, with 8 bases fitting TRBD1. V shed 7 bases, J shed 9 bases, and the junction held 6 bases outside the gene matches. Germline-derived CDR1 and CDR2 are MNHEY and SVGAGI. The CDR3 spans 12 residues. CDR3 DNA sequence: TGTGCCAGCACCACCCGACAGGGGACGCAGTATTTT. The encoded protein is CASTTRQGTQYF.

V is TRBV7-8 and J is TRBJ1-2; TRBD1 agrees at 9 bases. CDR1 SGHVS and CDR2 FQNEAQ come from the germline V gene. V dropped 7 bases and J dropped 5; count of bases not matched to a gene: 11. This CDR3 is built from 15 residues. CDR3 residues: CASTQGGQGGYGYTF. CDR3 sequence (DNA): TGTGCCAGCACCCAGGGGGGACAGGGAGGGTATGGCTACACCTTC.

This chain links TRBV28 with TRBJ2-7, with D uncertain. This CDR3 region has 15 residues. CDR1 and CDR2 (germline): MDHEN, SYDVKM. Trimming removed 5 bases at V and 1 base at J, with 15 bases between. The chain's CDR3 is CASSPYPGPSYEQYF. CDR3 bases: TGTGCCAGCAGTCCATATCCGGGCCCATCCTACGAGCAGTACTTC. The whole variable domain, remainder taken from reference TRBV28 and TRBJ2-7, is DVKVTQSSRYLVKRTGEKVFLECVQDMDHENMFWYRQDPGLGLRLIYFSYDVKMKEKGDIPEGYSVSREKKERFSLILESASTNQTSMYLCASSPYPGPSYEQYFGPGTRLTVT.

V gene TRBV28 combines with J gene TRBJ1-4; 11 bases are a match to TRBD1. Germline assignment: CDR1 MDHEN and CDR2 SYDVKM. This CDR3 has 15 residues. The junction had 7 bases not matched to a gene; V was cut back by 6 bases and J by 7 bases. CDR3 amino acids: CASSLDRGRFEKLFF. The DNA of the CDR3 is TGTGCCAGCAGCCTGGACAGGGGGCGCTTTGAAAAACTGTTTTTT.

The count of this clone is one. J is TRBJ1-2 and V is TRBV6-5; 7 nucleotides agree with TRBD1. Germline V gene data show CDR1 as MNHEY and CDR2 as SVGAGI. The CDR3 extends over 15 amino acids. The V gene end was trimmed by 5 bases and the J gene end by 2 bases; junction bases not matched to a gene: 8. CDR3 DNA sequence: TGTGCCAGCAGTGGACCCCCACAGGGGAACTATGGCTACACCTTC. Protein product: CASSGPPQGNYGYTF.

This rearrangement joins TRBV7-2 to TRBJ2-3; 7 bases fit TRBD1. CDR3 length equals 13 residues. Germline V gene data show CDR1 as SGHTA and CDR2 as FQGNSA. Trimming at V came to 5 bases and at J to 6 bases, leaving 5 bases not matched to a gene. The CDR3 loop reads CASSLRDSDTQYF. DNA for the CDR3: TGTGCCAGCAGCCTGAGGGACAGTGATACGCAGTATTTT.

This chain's CDR3 is CASSGNSGEGYEQYF. The CDR3 nucleotides read TGTGCCAGTAGTGGGAACTCTGGGGAGGGCTACGAGCAGTACTTC. The chain uses TRBV19 and TRBJ2-7; the match to TRBD2 covers 7 bases. With 5 bases clipped from V and 3 bases from J, the junction kept 10 bases outside the gene matches. Germline V gene lookup returns CDR1 LNHDA and CDR2 SQIVND (reference sequence). This CDR3 is built from 15 residues.

The chain combines TRBV7-6 with TRBJ2-1, with TRBD2 identical over 12 bases. This CDR3 contains 16 residues. V was clipped by 1 base and J by 7 bases; unmatched bases: 5. Germline values: CDR1 SGHVS, CDR2 FNYEAQ. The CDR3 DNA reads as TGTGCCAGCAGCTTAGTCCTAGCGGGGGGGTGGAATGAGCAGTTCTTC. Amino acids: CASSLVLAGGWNEQFF.

This clone was counted at least ten times. This rearrangement joins TRBV10-3 to TRBJ2-7, with a tentative D call TRBD1 (6 bases). The ends were cut back, 6 bases at V and 5 bases at J, with 11 bases in the middle. The CDR3 has 12 amino acids. The germline V gene has CDR1 ENHRY and CDR2 SYGVKD. CDR3 sequence (DNA): TGTGCCATCAGCGGCGAGGGGGACGAGCAGTACTTC. This translates into CAISGEGDEQYF.

This clone was seen a single time. This chain links TRBV11-2 with TRBJ1-2, with D possibly matching TRBD1 (5 bases). Trimming took 4 bases from V and 10 from J, leaving 19 bases between them. The V gene's germline CDR1 is SGHAT and CDR2 FQNNGV. This CDR3 has 14 residues. For the CDR3, the DNA is TGTGCCAGCAGCTACTCGACCGGGACCGGACCCTACACCTTC. Amino acid sequence: CASSYSTGTGPYTF. The whole variable domain, remainder taken from reference TRBV11-2 and TRBJ1-2, is EAGVAQSPRYKIIEKRQSVAFWCNPISGHATLYWYQQILGQGPKLLIQFQNNGVVDDSQLPKDRFSAERLKGVDSTLKIQPAKLEDSAVYLCASSYSTGTGPYTFGSGTRLTVV.

The gene calls are TRBV19 and TRBJ2-7; D may be TRBD1 (6 bases). The CDR3 totals 14 residues. Trimming took off 4 bases at V and 2 bases at J, with 12 bases between the two ends. Germline assignment: CDR1 LNHDA and CDR2 SQIVND (reference sequence). The CDR3 DNA reads TGTGCCAGTAGTAACTCAGGGGTACCCTACGAGCAGTACTTC. It translates to CASSNSGVPYEQYF.

V is TRBV7-6 and J is TRBJ2-5, with 8 bases matching TRBD1. Germline V gives CDR1 SGHVS, CDR2 FNYEAQ. After removal of 3 bases from V and 4 bases from J, the junction contained 4 bases not matched to a gene. CDR3 size: 14 residues. The CDR3: CASSFGQGIETQYF. CDR3 nucleotides: TGTGCCAGCAGCTTCGGACAGGGAATAGAGACCCAGTACTTC.

The V and J genes are TRBV25-1 and TRBJ2-3; possible D gene TRBD2, 5 bases. The CDR3 sequence is 14 residues long. The germline V gene has CDR1 MGHDK and CDR2 SYGVNS. V was pared by 5 bases and J by 4 bases, with 13 bases between. CDR3: CASSRGKVADTQYF. The CDR3 DNA reads as TGTGCCAGCAGTCGAGGGAAAGTGGCAGATACGCAGTATTTT.

The gene calls are TRBV28 and TRBJ2-7, with D perhaps TRBD2 (6 bases). The length of the CDR3 is 13 residues. Germline V gene sequence: CDR1 MDHEN, CDR2 SYDVKM. The ends were cut back, 6 bases at V and 0 bases at J, with 9 bases in the middle. The CDR3 region is CASSQRASYEQYF. The DNA of the CDR3 is TGTGCCAGCAGCCAGCGGGCCTCCTACGAGCAGTACTTC.

This clone was counted only a few times. This sequence joins TRBV7-2 and TRBJ2-3; the match to TRBD2 covers 11 bases. Trimming cost V 4 bases and J 7 bases; bases outside gene matches: 13. The CDR3 sequence is 17 residues long. The V gene's germline CDR1 is SGHTA and CDR2 FQGNSA. In DNA, the CDR3 is TGTGCCAGCAGCTCGTCCGCTCCTAGCGGGGGGCTCCATACGCAGTATTTT. This translates into CASSSSAPSGGLHTQYF.

The rearrangement uses TRBV9 and TRBJ2-2; D call uncertain. The germline gives CDR1 SGDLS, CDR2 YYNGEE. Trimming took off 3 bases at V and 0 bases at J, with 9 bases between the two ends. The CDR3 contains 15 residues. The CDR3 reads CASSGALANTGELFF. The CDR3 region has the DNA TGTGCCAGCAGCGGGGCCCTCGCGAACACCGGGGAGCTGTTTTTT.

This clone was detected only once. This chain connects TRBV5-8 to TRBJ2-7, with D maybe TRBD2 (6 bases). The V and J ends lost 7 bases and 0 bases respectively, with 17 bases between them. The CDR3 length is 15 residues. CDR1 and CDR2 from the germline V gene are SGHTS and YDEGEE. The CDR3 DNA follows: TGTGCCAGCTCCCGGGGGACCCTAACCTCCTACGAGCAGTACTTC. Translated: CASSRGTLTSYEQYF.

V gene TRBV28 combines with J gene TRBJ1-4; a possible D gene is TRBD1 (5 bases). Per germline, CDR1 MDHEN and CDR2 SYDVKM. This CDR3 is built from 13 residues. Trimming took off 11 bases at V and 1 base at J, with 11 bases between the two ends. The CDR3 region has the DNA TGTGCCTTAGCGGGGGGAACTAATGAAAAACTGTTTTTT. Its protein product is CALAGGTNEKLFF.

This chain links TRBV6-1 with TRBJ2-2; TRBD1 is a possible D gene (5 bases). CDR1 and CDR2 (germline): MNHNS, SASEGT. The CDR3 covers 15 residues. V gave up 6 bases and J gave up 6 bases, with 17 bases separating them. The CDR3 DNA reads TGTGCCAGCAGAAAGGGGCATACAGTCCCCGGGGAGCTGTTTTTT. Amino acid sequence: CASRKGHTVPGELFF.

This sequence joins TRBV6-5 and TRBJ1-1, with a tentative D call TRBD1 (5 bases). This CDR3 is 14 amino acids long. The germline CDR1 and CDR2 sequences are MNHEY and SVGAGI. With 5 bases removed from V and 6 bases from J, the gap between germline ends came to 16 bases. The CDR3 protein is CASSLGGGSAEAFF. CDR3 nucleotide sequence: TGTGCCAGCAGTCTAGGTGGGGGATCAGCTGAAGCTTTCTTT.